The 28 T cell receptor beta chains below were found in one sample sequenced in a study of tissue T cells after allogeneic stem cell transplantation. TCRdb keeps only in-frame clones here, not all; method: immunoSEQ multiplex PCR. The sample records 3,000 to 3,500 clones, approximately 49% being singletons. The time point: mouse harvest day 14 after allogeneic transplant. The graft held 10^6 splenic CD5+ T cells and 10^7 T-cell-depleted bone marrow cells. Sequences were obtained from gut tissue. Receptors originate from a female BALB/c mouse given C57BL/6 T cells with graft-versus-host disease after an allogeneic hematopoietic cell transplant.

For this clone: Gene names are mouse gene names. Read coverage stops 1 residue before the CDR3 terminus; the germline J gene supplies the remainder. The V and J genes are TRBV3 and TRBJ1-2; possibly TRBD1 for D (6 bases). The germline V and J ends were trimmed by 4 bases and 1 base, with 7 bases remaining between them. Germline V gene lookup returns CDR1 SNHLY and CDR2 FYNGKV (reference sequence). The length of the CDR3 is 13 residues. The CDR3 sequence: CASSSQGNSDYTF. Incomplete CDR3 DNA: TGTGCCAGCAGCTCACAGGGAAACTCCGACTACACC.

This clone was seen more than once but under ten times. The genes and germline here are from mouse. The missing CDR3 end, 1 residue past where the read stops, is filled in from the germline J gene. Additional DNA sequences in this sample encode the identical CDR3. The chain joins TRBV26 to TRBJ2-2; 9 nucleotides match TRBD2. J was trimmed by 2 bases and V by 2 bases; bases with no gene match: 0. The CDR3 loop spans 15 amino acids. Germline V gives CDR1 KGHPV, CDR2 FQNQEV (reference sequence). CDR3 DNA, as far as it was read: TGTGCCAGCAGTCTGGGGACTGGGAACACCGGGCAGCTCTAC. Protein product: CASSLGTGNTGQLY. The full CDR3 sequence reads CASSLGTGNTGQLYF. Using reference TRBV26 and TRBJ2-2 for the parts outside the CDR3, the full variable domain is NSKVIQTPRYLVKGQGQKAKMRCIPEKGHPVVFWYQQNKNNEFKFLINFQNQEVLQQIDMTEKRFSAECPSNSPCSLEIQSSEAGDSALYLCASSLGTGNTGQLYFGEGSKLTVL.

Remarks on this clone: The gene symbols are mouse symbols. The CDR3 end lies 1 residue beyond the end of the read and is filled in from the germline J gene. V gene TRBV13-2 combines with J gene TRBJ1-3; 8 nucleotides line up with TRBD1. The V gene's germline CDR1 is NNHNN and CDR2 SYGAGS (reference sequence). V trimming: 3 bases; J trimming: 0 bases; junction bases outside the gene matches: 2. This CDR3 has 15 residues. CDR3 DNA (partial): TGTGCCAGCGGTGGGACAGGGCTTTCTGGAAATACGCTCTAT. Translated: CASGGTGLSGNTLY. The entire CDR3 reads CASGGTGLSGNTLYF.

This clone was detected a few times. Germline and genes here are mouse. The read is 1 residue too short to cover the CDR3 end, so that end is filled in from the germline J gene. V is TRBV3 and J is TRBJ2-2; 10 positions match TRBD2. This CDR3 contains 17 residues. CDR1 is SNHLY, CDR2 FYNGKV, per germline (reference sequence). J was trimmed by 0 bases and V by 2 bases; bases with no gene match: 3. CDR3 DNA (partial): TGTGCCAGCAGCTTAAACTGGGGGGGAGCAAACACCGGGCAGCTCTAC. Its translation is CASSLNWGGANTGQLY. The entire CDR3 sequence reads CASSLNWGGANTGQLYF.

This clone was seen just once. Gene and germline names: mouse. The sequenced fragment ends 1 residue before the CDR3 boundary, so the rest is inferred from the germline J gene. V usage is TRBV23 and J usage is TRBJ2-4; the table's D call, TRBD1, has no DNA check behind it. Per the germline V gene, CDR1 is KGHTA and CDR2 is FQNQQP. The CDR3 runs to 14 residues. The sequenced part of the CDR3 DNA is TGCTCCAGCAGCCAGACAGGGGGTCAAAACACCTTGTAC. Residues: CSSSQTGGQNTLY. The full CDR3 protein is CSSSQTGGQNTLYF.

As regards this clone: The genes are named according to mouse. The read is 1 residue too short to cover the CDR3 end, so that end is filled in from the germline J gene. The genes are TRBV3 and TRBJ2-2; D is unclear. The CDR3 is 14 amino acids. V was trimmed by 1 base and J by 0 bases, leaving 3 bases between them. CDR1 and CDR2 (germline): SNHLY, FYNGKV (reference sequence). CDR3 DNA (partial): TGTGCCAGCAGCTTAGGGTCAAACACCGGGCAGCTCTAC. This translates into CASSLGSNTGQLY. The complete CDR3 sequence is CASSLGSNTGQLYF. The variable domain in full, with the rest retrieved from reference TRBV3 and TRBJ2-2, is GPKVLQIPSHQIIDMGQMVTLNCDPVSNHLYFYWYKQILGQQMEFLVNFYNGKVMEKSKLFKDQFSVERPDGSYFTLKIQPTALEDSAVYFCASSLGSNTGQLYFGEGSKLTVL.

With regard to this clone: Gene names refer to mouse genes. The CDR3 is cut off 1 residue early in the read; its end comes from the germline J gene. V gene TRBV26 combines with J gene TRBJ2-2; D is perhaps TRBD1 or TRBD2 (6 bases each). Trimming left V 2 bases short and J 4 bases short, with 8 bases between. Germline CDR1 is KGHPV and CDR2 is FQNQEV (reference sequence). CDR3 length equals 14 residues. Partial CDR3 DNA: TGTGCCAGCAGTCTGCGGGGGCGCACCGGGCAGCTCTAC. Translating it yields CASSLRGRTGQLY. The complete CDR3 reads CASSLRGRTGQLYF.

This clone was counted a few times. Genes and germline are mouse. The CDR3 spells CASSLSSQGNSDYTF. The sequenced CDR3 bases are TGTGCCAGCAGTCTGTCGAGTCAGGGGAACTCCGACTACACC. The rearrangement links TRBV26 to TRBJ1-2, with D perhaps matching TRBD1 (6 bases). The read terminates 1 residue ahead of where the CDR3 ends, so the germline J gene completes it. The CDR3 extends over 15 amino acids. V gave up 0 bases and J gave up 2 bases, with 10 bases separating them. The germline V gene encodes CDR1 KGHPV and CDR2 FQNQEV (reference sequence).

About this clone itself: Mouse germline and gene names are used. Read coverage stops 1 residue before the CDR3 terminus; the germline J gene supplies the remainder. The chain carries TRBV13-1 and TRBJ1-6; 7 bases align to TRBD1. TRBJ1-6 is identified as an open reading frame with a role that is uncertain. CDR3 size: 15 residues. Germline lookup yields CDR1 NSHNY and CDR2 SYGAGN. V lost 3 bases and J lost 3; bases outside the gene matches: 3. The CDR3 sequence: CASSVSGGYNSPLYF. The sequenced CDR3 bases are TGTGCCAGCAGTGTCTCAGGGGGCTATAATTCGCCCCTCTAC.

This clone has just one count. Any gene name here is a mouse gene name. Here the CDR3 reads CASSLQGAETLYF. Incomplete CDR3 DNA: TGTGCCAGCTCTCTTCAGGGTGCAGAAACGCTGTAT. The rearrangement links TRBV12-1 to TRBJ2-3; D not resolved. The CDR3 is cut off 1 residue early in the read; its end comes from the germline J gene. There are 13 residues in the CDR3. CDR1 and CDR2 (germline): SGHSN, HYEKVE. Trimming shortened V by 1 base and J by 1 base, and 5 bases separated the two germline ends.

To note about this clone: Mouse germline and gene names are used. The read stops 1 residue short of the end of the CDR3; the missing end is completed from the germline J gene. This chain connects TRBV26 to TRBJ1-2; possible D gene TRBD1, 5 bases. The V gene lost 6 bases and the J gene lost 0 bases, with 5 bases spanning the gap. The CDR3 extends over 12 amino acids. CDR1 and CDR2 from the germline V gene are KGHPV and FQNQEV (reference sequence). Incomplete CDR3 DNA: TGTGCCAGCAGGACAGCAAACTCCGACTACACC. This gives the protein CASRTANSDYT. The CDR3, in full, reads CASRTANSDYTF. Looking up the rest from reference TRBV26 and TRBJ1-2 gives the full variable domain: NSKVIQTPRYLVKGQGQKAKMRCIPEKGHPVVFWYQQNKNNEFKFLINFQNQEVLQQIDMTEKRFSAECPSNSPCSLEIQSSEAGDSALYLCASRTANSDYTFGSGTRLLVI.

Worth noting for this clone: Germline and genes here are mouse. Read data end 1 residue before the CDR3 end; the end is taken from the germline J gene. The chain has TRBV13-2 and TRBJ2-7, with D perhaps TRBD2 (7 bases). V was cut by 0 bases and J by 7 bases, with 11 bases left in between. From germline, CDR1 is NNHNN and CDR2 SYGAGS (reference sequence). The CDR3 is made up of 13 amino acids. CDR3 sequence: CASGDARGGEQYF. CDR3 DNA, as far as it was read: TGTGCCAGCGGTGATGCGAGGGGGGGGGAACAGTAC.

This clone has a single count. Mouse germline and gene names are used. CDR3 DNA (partial): TGCTCCAGCAGTCAATCAGCGGGGGGGCGCACCGGGCAGCTCTAC. Translated: CSSSQSAGGRTGQLY. The entire CDR3 protein is CSSSQSAGGRTGQLYF. V usage is TRBV23 and J usage is TRBJ2-2; the D call of TRBD2 is as the table states it, not checked on the DNA. The read gets to within 1 residue of the CDR3 end, and the germline J gene fills in the rest. The CDR3 consists of 16 residues. Germline lookup yields CDR1 KGHTA and CDR2 FQNQQP.

With regard to this clone: Gene labels here are mouse ones. The DNA ends 1 residue before the CDR3 does, and the rest of the CDR3 is filled in from the germline J gene. The J gene is TRBJ2-1, the V gene TRBV13-3, with 9 positions matching TRBD1. J gave up 3 bases and V 2 bases, and 0 bases lay outside the gene matches. Looked up from germline, CDR1 is NNHDY and CDR2 is SYVADS. There are 14 residues in the CDR3. The CDR3: CASSETGGYAEQFF. CDR3 bases read: TGTGCCAGCAGTGAGACAGGGGGCTATGCTGAGCAGTTC.

As for this clone: Gene names refer to mouse genes. The DNA ends 1 residue before the CDR3 does, and the rest of the CDR3 is filled in from the germline J gene. The rearrangement joins TRBV12-2 to TRBJ2-3; D may be TRBD2 (6 bases). Between the trimmed V and J ends, which lost 1 base and 3 bases, there was a span of 7 bases. Looked up from germline, CDR1 is SGHLS and CDR2 is HYDKME. The CDR3 has 13 residues. CDR3 bases read: TGTGCCAGCTCTCTGGGGGGAGCAGAAACGCTGTAT. Amino acid sequence: CASSLGGAETLY. The entire CDR3 protein is CASSLGGAETLYF.

About this clone itself: All gene names here are mouse names. From the germline J gene comes the end of the CDR3, since the read stops 1 residue before it. V and J are TRBV26 and TRBJ1-3; D gene unclear. The V end lost 2 bases, the J end lost 2 bases, and 1 base lay between the germline ends. The germline CDR1 and CDR2 sequences are KGHPV and FQNQEV (reference sequence). CDR3 length: 12 residues. The part of the CDR3 DNA that was read is TGTGCCAGCAGTCTGCCTGGAAATACGCTCTAT. Protein product: CASSLPGNTLY. The CDR3 in full is CASSLPGNTLYF. Variable domain in full (rest from reference TRBV26 and TRBJ1-3): NSKVIQTPRYLVKGQGQKAKMRCIPEKGHPVVFWYQQNKNNEFKFLINFQNQEVLQQIDMTEKRFSAECPSNSPCSLEIQSSEAGDSALYLCASSLPGNTLYFGEGSRLIVV.

This clone was observed a handful of times. Mouse names are used for the genes. CDR3 in amino acids: CASSLQGGAEQFF. The part of the CDR3 DNA that was read is TGTGCCAGCAGCCTACAGGGGGGTGCTGAGCAGTTC. This chain connects TRBV15 to TRBJ2-1; 8 positions match TRBD1. Sequencing ends 1 residue short of the CDR3 end; the germline J gene provides the rest. The CDR3 runs 13 residues. Germline-derived CDR1 and CDR2 are SGHND and FRSKSL. V lost 6 bases and J lost 6; bases outside the gene matches: 4.

Of note for this clone: Mouse germline and gene names are used. The read is 1 residue too short to cover the CDR3 end, so that end is filled in from the germline J gene. The rearrangement links TRBV4 to TRBJ2-1; 9 bases are shared with TRBD2. V was pared by 4 bases and J by 5 bases, with 3 bases of the junction left unmatched. CDR3 length: 14 amino acids. CDR1 and CDR2 (germline): LGHDT, YNNKQL (reference sequence). The CDR3 protein is CASSWWGGDAEQFF. The DNA read from the CDR3 is TGTGCCAGCAGCTGGTGGGGGGGCGATGCTGAGCAGTTC.

To note about this clone: The genes are named according to mouse. From the germline J gene comes the end of the CDR3, since the read stops 1 residue before it. The rearrangement uses TRBV19 and TRBJ1-4; 10 positions agree with TRBD1. Unmatched junction bases numbered 7, after V lost 8 bases and J lost 3 bases. The CDR3 has 15 residues. Germline assignment: CDR1 FNHDT and CDR2 SITEND (reference sequence). Incomplete CDR3 DNA: TGTGCCAGATCCGGGACAGGGGAGACCAACGAAAGATTATTT. This codes for CARSGTGETNERLF. In full, the CDR3 is CARSGTGETNERLFF.

Of note for this clone: Here the gene names and germline are mouse. The read halts 1 residue ahead of the CDR3 end, with the missing end drawn from the germline J gene. The J gene is TRBJ1-1, the V gene TRBV15; D remains ambiguous. The CDR3 is 13 residues long. Germline V CDR1 and CDR2: SGHND, FRSKSL. Deletions cut 5 bases from V and 0 bases from J, with 7 bases between. CDR3: CASSTTTNTEVFF. CDR3 DNA, as far as it was read: TGTGCCAGCAGTACGACAACAAACACAGAAGTCTTC.

Remarks on this clone: Gene names and germline match the mouse. The CDR3 goes on 1 residue after the read ends, and that part is filled in from the germline J gene. J is TRBJ2-1 and V is TRBV15, with D perhaps matching TRBD2 (6 bases). CDR3 length: 14 residues. CDR1 is SGHND, CDR2 FRSKSL, per germline. The V end lost 3 bases, the J end lost 3 bases, and 9 bases lay between the germline ends. The CDR3 is CASSLAGVYAEQFF. The CDR3 bases that were read are TGTGCCAGCAGTTTGGCTGGGGTCTATGCTGAGCAGTTC.

This clone showed up just a few times. Gene names are the mouse ones. The read terminates 1 residue before the CDR3 end, so the remaining end is supplied by the germline J gene. The chain joins TRBV13-2 to TRBJ2-1; 8 bases fit TRBD2. The CDR3 length is 16 residues. J lost 7 bases, V lost 0 bases, and 9 bases had no gene match. CDR1 and CDR2 from the germline V gene are NNHNN and SYGAGS (reference sequence). The CDR3: CASGDARGGRWAEQFF. CDR3 DNA, as far as it was read: TGTGCCAGCGGTGATGCGAGGGGGGGGCGCTGGGCTGAGCAGTTC.

This clone has just one count. Gene names follow the mouse nomenclature. The CDR3 end is not reached by the read, which stops 1 residue before it; the germline J gene fills it in. The V and J genes are TRBV29 and TRBJ1-4; D call uncertain. Trimming left V 8 bases short and J 2 bases short, with 6 bases between. Germline lookup yields CDR1 MSHET and CDR2 SYDVDS. The CDR3 loop spans 12 amino acids. The CDR3 bases that were read are TGTGCTAGCGGGATGTCCAACGAAAGATTATTT. It translates to CASGMSNERLF. The whole CDR3 protein reads CASGMSNERLFF.

Note on this clone: Germline and genes: mouse. The read falls 1 residue short of the CDR3 end, and the missing part is taken from the germline J gene. The V gene is TRBV14, the J gene TRBJ1-6; D possibly corresponds to TRBD1 (5 bases). TRBJ1-6 is an open reading frame whose function is uncertain. This CDR3 spans 14 amino acids. Germline V gene data show CDR1 as SGHDT and CDR2 as FRDEAV. V was pared by 2 bases and J by 6 bases, with 9 bases between. CDR3 DNA (partial): TGTGCCAGCAGTTTTCAGGGAGGTAATTCGCCCCTCTAC. Translation: CASSFQGGNSPLY. The entire CDR3 sequence reads CASSFQGGNSPLYF.

Remarks on this clone: Genes here carry mouse names. From the germline J gene comes the end of the CDR3, since the read stops 1 residue before it. The chain employs TRBV13-3 and TRBJ2-1; tentatively, D is TRBD2 (7 bases). Trimming pared 8 bases from V and 4 bases from J, leaving 10 bases between. The CDR3 is made up of 12 amino acids. Germline loops: CDR1 NNHDY, CDR2 SYVADS. CDR3 region: CARGGAYAEQFF. The part of the CDR3 DNA that was read is TGTGCCAGGGGGGGCGCTTATGCTGAGCAGTTC.

On this clone itself: Genes here carry mouse names. With the read ending 1 residue before the CDR3 end, the germline J gene is used to fill in that end. The chain uses TRBV12-2 and TRBJ1-5; tentatively, D is TRBD1 (5 bases). Trimming took 0 bases from V and 5 from J, leaving 7 bases between them. This CDR3 is built from 13 residues. Germline loops: CDR1 SGHLS, CDR2 HYDKME. The CDR3 loop is CASSLAGDQAPLF. The covered CDR3 bases are TGTGCCAGCTCTCTCGCGGGGGACCAGGCTCCGCTT.

Comments on this clone: These gene names are mouse names. The sequenced fragment ends 1 residue before the CDR3 boundary, so the rest is inferred from the germline J gene. The gene calls are TRBV23 and TRBJ1-4; the table assigns TRBD1, which was not confirmed against the DNA. CDR1 and CDR2 (germline): KGHTA, FQNQQP. The CDR3 spans 12 residues. The CDR3 DNA, read in part, is TGCTCCAGCAGTCAAACAGCCGAAAGATTATTT. This encodes CSSSQTAERLF. The full-length CDR3 reads as CSSSQTAERLFF.

Notes on this clone: The genes and germline here are from mouse. Sequencing ends 1 residue short of the CDR3 end; the germline J gene provides the rest. Other DNA sequences in the same sample also yield this CDR3. The rearrangement links TRBV20 to TRBJ2-1; D might be TRBD2 (6 bases). The CDR3 covers 13 residues. Trimming took off 0 bases at V and 4 bases at J, with 7 bases between the two ends. Germline V gene sequence: CDR1 GFQATS, CDR2 STVNSAI. The chain's CDR3 is CGARDWGYAEQFF. The DNA read from the CDR3 is TGTGGTGCTAGGGACTGGGGTTATGCTGAGCAGTTC.